This T cell receptor beta chain is drawn from a study of human T cells and chemical hapten exposure. Regarding the study as a whole: No shift was seen in TCRs above 1 in 1000 frequency with DPC sensitization. Counts of expanded TCRs (at PT1) showed a positive correlation with patch test score.

The library put unique molecular identifiers onto individual cDNA molecules. TCRdb reanalysed the RACE reads using MiXCR and keeps one entry per CDR3 protein. The sample includes 40,000 to 65,000 distinct CDR3 sequences, 9.5% to 11% of them seen just once. The sample holds many counts of this clonotype. Its antigen is not known. The V gene's germline CDR1 is SGHTA and CDR2 FQGNSA. V gave up 3 bases and J gave up 5 bases, with 8 bases separating them. The CDR3 has 13 residues. The time point here: patch test 1, 2 weeks after DPC sensitization. The treatment is: therapeutic diphenylcyclopropenone sensitization with weekly scalp DPC. Extraction of total RNA was performed on unfractionated whole blood.

The sample here was whole blood, taken in connection with sensitization to the hapten diphenylcyclopropenone (DPC). The chain links TRBV7-2 to TRBJ1-5; D is ambiguous. The TCR originated in a middle-aged woman with alopecia areata. Some clones in this sample may be carry-over from other donors' samples. DNA for the CDR3: TGTGCCAGCAGCTTGTTTATCCATCAGCCCCAGCATTTT. This translates into CASSLFIHQPQHF.